Below, 14 T cell receptor beta chains from the same sample are listed, as sequenced in a study of OX40 agonist ivuxolimab in advanced cancers. The method behind the library was the immunoSEQ multiplex PCR assay. TCRdb holds this immuneACCESS table with in-frame rearrangements only. Some clones are missing; in checked studies, unresolved V genes explain under half, and the rest has no known cause. For this sample there are tens of thousands of clones; approximately 82% appear just once. The ten largest account for around 1.1% of the sample. The sequencing here drew on CD4+ or CD8+ T cells sorted from blood, taken in a trial of the OX40 agonist ivuxolimab. The source is an adult with an advanced solid tumor such as melanoma, head and neck, liver or kidney cancer.

This chain links TRBV6-5 with TRBJ1-2; 9 nucleotides agree with TRBD1. Germline V gene lookup returns CDR1 MNHEY and CDR2 SVGAGI. The CDR3 length is 14 residues. The V gene end was trimmed by 7 bases and the J gene end by 3 bases; junction bases not matched to a gene: 6. This chain's CDR3 is CASKRTGGDYGYTF. CDR3 sequence (DNA): TGTGCCAGCAAAAGAACAGGGGGCGACTATGGCTACACCTTC.

The chain is built from TRBV6-5 and TRBJ2-7; a possible D gene is TRBD1 (6 bases). Trimming took off 0 bases at V and 6 bases at J, with 15 bases between the two ends. CDR3 length: 15 amino acids. Germline V CDR1 and CDR2: MNHEY, SVGAGI. The CDR3 reads CASSYSDRYSGEQYF. The CDR3 bases are TGTGCCAGCAGTTACTCCGACAGGTACTCCGGCGAGCAGTACTTC.

This clone was counted once. The chain joins TRBV7-7 to TRBJ2-2; TRBD1 is a possible D gene (5 bases). Germline assignment: CDR1 SSHAT and CDR2 FNYEAQ (reference sequence). Deletions cut 1 base from V and 7 bases from J, with 10 bases between. CDR3 length equals 14 residues. The CDR3 region has the DNA TGTGCCAGCAGCTTAGAAGGGGCGGACGGGGAGCTGTTTTTT. It encodes CASSLEGADGELFF.

The rearrangement joins TRBV19 to TRBJ1-3, with no clear D. Germline lookup yields CDR1 LNHDA and CDR2 SQIVND (reference sequence). Trimming cost V 8 bases and J 2 bases, with 7 bases left between them. This CDR3 has 12 amino acids. The CDR3 nucleotides read TGTGCCAGTGGGGAGACTGGAAACACCATATATTTT. It specifies CASGETGNTIYF.

This clone was counted at least ten times. V and J are TRBV7-2 and TRBJ1-2, with 8 bases matching TRBD1. CDR1 and CDR2 (germline): SGHTA, FQGNSA. V shed 1 base, J shed 7 bases, and the junction held 2 bases outside the gene matches. The CDR3 is made up of 13 amino acids. For the CDR3, the DNA is TGTGCCAGCAGCTTAGACAGGGGGGGTGGCTACACCTTC. Its translation is CASSLDRGGGYTF. The full variable domain, with the rest looked up from reference TRBV7-2 and TRBJ1-2, is GAGVSQSPSNKVTEKGKDVELRCDPISGHTALYWYRQSLGQGLEFLIYFQGNSAPDKSGLPSDRFSAERTGGSVSTLTIQRTQQEDSAVYLCASSLDRGGGYTFGSGTRLTVV.

A remark on this clone: The sample contains more than one DNA sequence encoding this CDR3. This sequence joins TRBV15 and TRBJ1-2; 9 bases map to TRBD1. The CDR3 loop spans 15 amino acids. V shed 1 base, J shed 7 bases, and the junction held 7 bases outside the gene matches. CDR1 is LNHNV and CDR2 is YYDKDF in the germline V gene (reference sequence). DNA for the CDR3: TGTGCCACCAGCAGAGCGACAGGGGGGGAGAGTGGCTACACCTTC. Protein: CATSRATGGESGYTF. The complete variable domain, with remaining parts taken from reference TRBV15 and TRBJ1-2, reads DAMVIQNPRYQVTQFGKPVTLSCSQTLNHNVMYWYQQKSSQAPKLLFHYYDKDFNNEADTPDNFQSRRPNTSFCFLDIRSPGLGDTAMYLCATSRATGGESGYTFGSGTRLTVV.

The chain couples TRBV18 to TRBJ1-5; perhaps TRBD1 as D (5 bases). The V end was cut by 3 bases, the J end by 0 bases, with 27 bases between. This CDR3 is 21 amino acids long. The germline gives CDR1 KGHSH, CDR2 LQKENI. The CDR3, as DNA: TGTGCCAGCTCACCGGGGGGACCCAACCGCGATGAAGTCTATAGCAATCAGCCCCAGCATTTT. This codes for CASSPGGPNRDEVYSNQPQHF.

This sequence joins TRBV19 and TRBJ2-2; D unresolved. The CDR3 runs 13 residues. Deletions cut 1 base from V and 5 bases from J, with 5 bases between. Germline V gene sequence: CDR1 LNHDA, CDR2 SQIVND (reference sequence). CDR3 region: CASSIGDTGELFF. The CDR3, as DNA: TGTGCCAGTAGTATAGGGGATACCGGGGAGCTGTTTTTT.

CDR3 bases: TGCAGCGTCCTAACTAATGACAGGGCCACCTTCCAGACCCAGTACTTC. Its protein product is CSVLTNDRATFQTQYF. V gene TRBV29-1 combines with J gene TRBJ2-5; TRBD1 matches 7 bases. J was trimmed by 6 bases and V by 6 bases; bases with no gene match: 19. Germline lookup yields CDR1 SQVTM and CDR2 ANQGSEA. The CDR3 contains 16 residues.

This chain connects TRBV5-1 to TRBJ2-1; D unclear. Germline V CDR1 and CDR2: SGHRS, YFSETQ. The CDR3 spans 12 residues. Trimming shortened V by 1 base and J by 5 bases, and 4 bases separated the two germline ends. The CDR3 spells CASSLLNNEQFF. In nucleotides, the CDR3 is TGCGCCAGCAGCTTGTTAAACAATGAGCAGTTCTTC.

This chain connects TRBV5-1 to TRBJ2-1, with D possibly being TRBD2 (6 bases). Germline-derived CDR1 and CDR2 are SGHRS and YFSETQ. CDR3 length: 15 amino acids. Trimming left V 7 bases short and J 4 bases short, with 18 bases between. As DNA, the CDR3 is TGCGCCAGCTGCAGGGCGGAGGGACTTTACAATGAGCAGTTCTTC. Its translation is CASCRAEGLYNEQFF.

This clone was found once. The chain carries TRBV7-9 and TRBJ1-6; maybe TRBD1 (6 bases). Between the trimmed V and J ends, which lost 5 bases and 10 bases, there was a span of 21 bases. This CDR3 has 16 residues. Germline CDR1 is SEHNR and CDR2 is FQNEAQ (reference sequence). CDR3 DNA: TGTGCCAGCAGCATAAGGGGGGACCCATTAACCTCACCCCTCCACTTT. Its protein is CASSIRGDPLTSPLHF.

CDR3 sequence (DNA): TGTGCCAGCAGCTTGGGGCTTGGCGGGGCCCAGCATTTT. Its translation: CASSLGLGGAQHF. The V gene is TRBV5-6, the J gene TRBJ1-5; D remains unclear. Germline V gives CDR1 SGHDT, CDR2 YYEEEE. The CDR3 loop spans 13 amino acids. V lost 0 bases and J lost 11, with 12 bases in between. The full variable domain, rest sourced from reference TRBV5-6 and TRBJ1-5, is DAGVTQSPTHLIKTRGQQVTLRCSPKSGHDTVSWYQQALGQGPQFIFQYYEEEERQRGNFPDRFSGHQFPNYSSELNVNALLLGDSALYLCASSLGLGGAQHFGDGTRLSIL.

V usage is TRBV18 and J usage is TRBJ1-3, with 9 bases aligning to TRBD1. Per the germline V gene, CDR1 is KGHSH and CDR2 is LQKENI. Trimming cost V 2 bases and J 2 bases; bases outside gene matches: 1. The CDR3 totals 15 residues. The CDR3 loop reads CASSPRTGAGNTIYF. For the CDR3, the DNA is TGTGCCAGCTCACCAAGGACAGGGGCTGGAAACACCATATATTTT.